These T cell receptor beta chains were read from a single sample in a study of tumor and adjacent non-tumor tissue in lung cancer. One entry per CDR3 protein, called by TCRdb with MiXCR from the multiplex PCR reads. The sample shows 60,000 to 90,000 distinct CDR3 sequences, roughly 80% of them seen only once. Sequences were obtained from lung tumor tissue. These receptors were collected from a woman aged 50 to 60 with non-small cell lung cancer. The CDR3 runs from the conserved cysteine through the conserved F or W. The order of the fields is D gene, clone size, J gene, V gene, CDR3 protein, CDR3 DNA. D genes are given only for firm matches. Size is omitted from some rows. Given values are once, few, many or a class for expanded clones.

.,.,TRBJ2-7,TRBV6-1,CASRDTPMEQYF,TGTGCCAGCAGAGACACTCCGATGGAGCAGTACTTC
.,.,TRBJ2-1,TRBV7-9,CASSSVSVGDLEQFF,TGTGCCAGCAGCTCCGTGTCTGTCGGCGATTTGGAGCAGTTCTTC
.,.,TRBJ1-6,TRBV11-2,CASSLGELENSPLRF,TGTGCCAGCAGCTTAGGAGAGTTGGAGAATTCACCCCTCCGCTTT
.,.,TRBJ2-3,TRBV11-2,CASSLMIWDTQYF,TGTGCCAGCAGCTTGATGATCTGGGATACGCAGTATTTT
TRBD2,.,TRBJ2-5,TRBV6-1,CASNEHWAGETHYF,TGTGCCAGCAATGAACATTGGGCGGGGGAGACCCATTACTTC
.,once,TRBJ2-4,TRBV6-5,CASTSRVGQNIQHF,TGTGCCAGCACTTCGAGGGTTGGCCAAAACATTCAGCACTTC
TRBD2,.,TRBJ2-3,TRBV29-1,CSVISGRGGTQYF,TGCAGCGTGATTAGCGGGAGAGGAGGGACGCAGTATTTT
TRBD2,.,TRBJ2-1,TRBV6-5,CARIITSGSTNGQFF,TGTGCCAGGATCATTACTAGCGGGAGTACCAATGGACAGTTCTTC
.,.,TRBJ2-5,TRBV6-1,CASSRSEAGRAQETQYF,TGTGCCAGCAGCCGAAGCGAGGCGGGAAGGGCTCAAGAGACCCAGTACTTT
.,few,TRBJ2-3,TRBV6-6,CASSAQGHTNTQYF,TGTGCCAGTAGTGCCCAGGGGCACACAAATACGCAGTATTTT
.,many,TRBJ1-5,TRBV6-6,CASSTQGLGQPQHF,TGTGCCAGCAGCACTCAGGGTCTAGGACAGCCCCAGCATTTT
TRBD1,.,TRBJ2-5,TRBV10-1,CTSSPTGMTETQYF,TGCACAAGCAGTCCGACAGGGATGACCGAGACCCAGTACTTC
.,few,TRBJ1-1,TRBV29-1,CSARTEDTVAFF,TGCAGCGCTAGAACCGAGGACACTGTAGCTTTCTTT
TRBD1,.,TRBJ2-6,TRBV10-2,CASSPRTGSGANVPTF,TGCGCCAGCAGTCCCAGGACAGGGTCCGGGGCCAACGTCCCGACTTTC
TRBD1,.,TRBJ1-2,TRBV29-1,CGLTGGADYGYTF,TGCGGCCTGACAGGGGGCGCGGACTATGGCTACACCTTC
.,.,TRBJ1-2,TRBV4-1,CACSRPTANYGYTF,TGCGCCTGCAGTCGACCGACAGCTAACTATGGCTACACTTTC
.,.,TRBJ2-3,TRBV11-2,CASSLDVARVGRGTDTQYF,.
.,.,TRBJ2-1,TRBV28,CTSSFPPSSYNEQFF,TGTACCAGCAGTTTTCCGCCGAGCTCCTACAATGAACAGTTCTTC
.,.,TRBJ2-7,TRBV11-2,CQQPHPGKCYEQYF,TGTCAGCAGCCCCACCCGGGCAAATGCTACGAGCAGTACTTC
.,.,TRBJ2-5,TRBV6-6,CASYPSRTKETQYF,TGTGCCAGCTACCCCAGCCGGACTAAAGAGACCCAGTACTTC
.,few,TRBJ2-7,TRBV20-1,CSASKGDGEQYF,TGCAGTGCTAGCAAAGGAGACGGCGAGCAGTACTTC
.,.,TRBJ2-1,TRBV11-2,CTSSFGSADNEQFF,TGCACCAGTAGCTTTGGCAGTGCCGACAATGAGCAGTTCTTC
.,.,TRBJ2-3,TRBV25-1,CASSRRTASTDTQYF,TGTGCCAGCAGCCGTAGGACAGCCAGCACAGATACGCAGTATTTT
.,many,TRBJ1-5,TRBV28,CASRPTGYQPQHF,TGTGCCAGCAGACCGACAGGTTATCAGCCCCAGCATTTT
.,.,TRBJ2-3,TRBV20-1,CSARGSTDTRYF,TGCAGTGCTAGAGGGTCCACAGATACGCGGTATTTT
TRBD2,.,TRBJ2-1,TRBV29-1,CSIEGTSGAYYNKQFF,TGCAGCATTGAGGGGACTAGCGGAGCCTACTACAATAAGCAGTTCTTC
TRBD2,.,TRBJ2-1,TRBV6-1,CASGEHTGGGNEQFF,TGTGCCAGCGGTGAACATACGGGGGGGGGCAATGAACAATTCTTC
.,.,TRBJ1-3,TRBV12-3/TRBV12-4,CASAPSFGKTIYF,TGTGCCAGCGCCCCCTCCTTTGGAAAGACCATATATTTT
TRBD2,.,TRBJ2-2,TRBV12-3/TRBV12-4,CASSLPGLAPGTGELVF,TGTGCCAGTAGTCTCCCGGGACTAGCCCCCGGGACCGGGGAGCTGGTTTTT
.,few,TRBJ2-7,TRBV7-5,CISVPEASGNEQYF,.
.,.,TRBJ2-5,TRBV11-2,CAINLNGVQGTQYF,TGTGCCATCAACTTAAACGGAGTTCAAGGGACCCAGTACTTC
.,.,TRBJ2-3,TRBV28,CASSSSYTENTQYF,TGTGCAAGCAGTTCGTCTTACACAGAAAATACGCAGTATTTT
TRBD2,once,TRBJ2-3,TRBV11-2,CASSLIGTRGSSLRGDTQYF,TGTGCCAGCAGCCTGATCGGGACTAGAGGGAGTTCCCTAAGAGGAGATACGCAGTATTTT
.,.,TRBJ2-3,TRBV4-2,CVSSQAREESTDTQYF,TGTGTCAGCAGCCAGGCACGCGAGGAGAGCACAGATACGCAGTATTTT
.,.,TRBJ1-4,TRBV29-1,CSVAGTSNEELFF,TGCAGCGTTGCTGGGACATCTAATGAAGAACTGTTTTTT
.,.,TRBJ2-3,TRBV4-1,CTIKADFSTDTQYF,TGCACCATTAAAGCGGATTTCAGCACAGATACGCAGTATTTT
TRBD2,.,TRBJ2-7,TRBV29-1,CSVGTSGHREQYF,TGCAGCGTTGGGACTAGTGGGCACCGGGAGCAGTACTTC
TRBD2,.,TRBJ2-1,TRBV4-1,CASSHPGVAGGPRYNEQFF,TGCGCCAGCAGCCATCCGGGAGTAGCGGGAGGGCCAAGATACAATGAGCAATTCTTC
TRBD2,.,TRBJ2-3,TRBV6-1,CASSGLAGGPDTRYF,TGTGCCAGCAGTGGACTAGCAGGAGGGCCAGATACGCGGTATTTT
.,.,TRBJ1-5,TRBV4-1,CASSQVPGSNRPQHF,TGCGCCAGCAGTCAAGTACCTGGTAGCAATCGGCCCCAGCATTTT
TRBD2,.,TRBJ2-1,TRBV11-3,CASSSELEGGLQFF,TGTGCCAGCAGCTCAGAACTAGAGGGAGGGTTGCAGTTCTTT
.,.,TRBJ2-1,TRBV29-1,CGQRSYNEQFF,TGCGGCCAACGTAGCTACAATGAGCAGTTCTTC
.,.,TRBJ2-5,TRBV29-1,CSVATQVAVTQYF,TGCAGCGTCGCAACCCAGGTTGCTGTGACCCAGTACTTC
.,.,TRBJ2-7,TRBV29-1,CSVESGFNYEQYF,TGCAGCGTCGAAAGCGGGTTCAACTACGAGCAGTACTTC
.,.,TRBJ2-7,TRBV28,CASSLSKLVYEHYF,TGTGCCAGCAGTCTAAGCAAATTAGTCTACGAGCACTACTTC
.,once,TRBJ2-3,TRBV6-1,CTSSRGGTDTQYF,TGTACCAGTTCGCGGGGCGGTACAGATACGCAGTATTTT
.,.,TRBJ2-3,TRBV4-1,CDNTLRWGEGTDTQYF,TGCGACAACACCCTACGGTGGGGTGAGGGAACAGATACGCAGTATTTT
TRBD2,.,TRBJ2-7,TRBV11-2,CASSPHGTSVYEQYF,TGTGCCAGCAGCCCCCACGGGACTAGCGTCTACGAGCAGTACTTC
.,.,TRBJ2-5,TRBV4-1,CASCQAETNQETHYF,TGCGCCAGCTGCCAAGCCGAGACCAACCAAGAAACCCACTACTTC
.,many,TRBJ2-5,TRBV20-1,CSARAQRGQETQYF,TGCAGTGCTAGGGCCCAAAGGGGCCAAGAGACCCAGTACTTC
TRBD2,.,TRBJ2-7,TRBV11-1,CASSDPGTNELGERYF,TGTGCCAGTAGCGACCCCGGGACTAATGAACTCGGGGAACGGTACTTC
.,.,TRBJ1-2,TRBV4-1,CTSSQVTGSYYGYTF,TGCACCAGCAGCCAGGTAACAGGGTCCTACTATGGCTACACCTTC
.,many,TRBJ2-6,TRBV20-1,CSASTRDGANVLTF,TGCAGTGCTAGTACCCGGGATGGGGCCAACGTCCTGACTTTC
.,.,TRBJ2-2,TRBV5-4,CASSIELYNTEELFF,TGTGCCAGCTCCATCGAACTATATAACACCGAGGAGCTGTTTTTT